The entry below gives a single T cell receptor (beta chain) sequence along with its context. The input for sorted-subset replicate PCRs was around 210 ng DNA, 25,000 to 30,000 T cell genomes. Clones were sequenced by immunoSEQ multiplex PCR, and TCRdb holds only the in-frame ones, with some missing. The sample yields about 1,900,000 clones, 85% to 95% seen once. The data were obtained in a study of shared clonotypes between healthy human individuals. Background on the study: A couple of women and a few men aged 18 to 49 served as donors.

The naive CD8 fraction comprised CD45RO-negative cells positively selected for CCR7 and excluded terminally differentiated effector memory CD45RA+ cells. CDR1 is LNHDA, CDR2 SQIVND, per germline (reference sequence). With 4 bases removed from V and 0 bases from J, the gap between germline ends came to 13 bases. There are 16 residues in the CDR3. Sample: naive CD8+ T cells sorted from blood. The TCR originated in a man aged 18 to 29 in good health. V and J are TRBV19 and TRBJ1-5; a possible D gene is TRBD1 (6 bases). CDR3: CASSTPGHNSNQPQHF. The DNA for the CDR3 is TGTGCCAGTAGTACACCGGGACACAATAGCAATCAGCCCCAGCATTTT.